The 6 T cell receptor beta chains presented below share a single source sample, sequenced in a study of tumor-infiltrating lymphocytes in primary liver carcinoma (dated by TCRdb to about 2017). Without any cell sorting, total RNA and DNA were extracted together from around 20-30 mg of bulk tissue using the AllPrep DNA/RNA mini kit. TCRdb names Illumina HiSeq 2500 as the instrument used. A constant-region primer and ProtoScript II reverse transcriptase were used to reverse-transcribe TCRbeta-specific cDNA from 500 ng total RNA. TCRbeta libraries were built with three nested multiplex PCR rounds, a slightly modified ARM-PCR procedure. Each of the first two PCR rounds ran for approximately 10 cycles using multiplex TRBV1-TRBV30 forward primers together with a Cbeta reverse primer. TCRdb reran the public reads through fastp at Q25 and MiXCR, keeping productive beta chains. Entries are consolidated by CDR3 protein sequence, retaining the most common genes and DNA. The sample table shows fewer than 85,000 distinct CDR3 sequences, and under 75% are seen once. The top ten hold more than 25% of the sample.

Input material: tumor-adjacent normal liver tissue. These receptors all come from a man in his forties or fifties with primary liver carcinoma and hepatitis B virus infection.

Notes on this clonotype: Sequence at one end of the junction differs from germline and may be a read error. The rearrangement uses TRBV11-2 and TRBJ1-1, with D hard to call. The CDR3 covers 12 residues. Germline assignment: CDR1 SGHAT and CDR2 FQNNGV. The CDR3 protein is CASSLIHSLAFF. The CDR3 DNA follows: TGTGCAAGCAGCTTAATTCACAGCCTGGCTTTCTTT.

Worth noting for this clonotype: Sequence at one end of the junction differs from germline and may be a read error. The rearrangement links TRBV29-1 to TRBJ2-1; 9 nucleotides match TRBD2. This CDR3 comprises 13 residues. Germline values: CDR1 SQVTM, CDR2 ANQGSEA. CDR3: CSVAGTSSNELFF. CDR3 DNA: TGCAGCGTGGCCGGGACTAGCAGCAATGAGCTGTTCTTC.

Comments on this clonotype: One junction end disagrees with the germline gene, perhaps due to a read error. The gene calls are TRBV11-2 and TRBJ2-1; D call uncertain. Per germline, CDR1 SGHAT and CDR2 FQNNGV. CDR3 length: 14 residues. The CDR3 nucleotides read TGTGTCAGCAGCTCTCATAGGGAACACAATGAGCAGTTCTTC. It codes for CVSSSHREHNEQFF.

This rearrangement joins TRBV6-1 to TRBJ1-4; D is undetermined. Germline assignment: CDR1 MNHNS and CDR2 SASEGT. The germline V and J ends were trimmed by 6 bases and 8 bases, with 13 bases remaining between them. This CDR3 contains 13 residues. In DNA form, the CDR3 reads TGTGCCAGCAGGAAGCAGGAGAGGGAAAAACTGTTTTTT. It yields the protein CASRKQEREKLFF.

In regard to this clonotype: Compared with germline, one end of the junction differs, possibly owing to a read error. This sequence joins TRBV5-5 and TRBJ2-5; D unclear. The germline CDR1 and CDR2 sequences are SGHKS and YYEKEE (reference sequence). The CDR3 totals 15 residues. CDR3 protein: CASSLAGQRCETQYF. The DNA for the CDR3 is TGTGCCAGCAGCTTGGCCGGGCAGCGATGTGAGACGCAGTACTTC.

To note about this clonotype: A read error may produce the germline difference seen at one junction end. The V call is TRBV10-3, the J call TRBJ2-2; possibly TRBD2 for D (5 bases). Germline lookup yields CDR1 ENHRY and CDR2 SYGVKD. The CDR3 contains 14 residues. CDR3 in DNA: TGTGCCATGAATGGGATCGCGAACACCGGGGAGCTGCTTTTT. Its protein is CAMNGIANTGELLF.